The 26 T cell receptor beta chains below come from one sample, sequenced in a study of brain T cells in children with intractable seizures. Generated by immunoSEQ multiplex PCR, the TCRdb table keeps only in-frame clones and is missing some. The sample holds about 340,000 clones; more than 85% are singletons and the top ten take 5.5% to 6%. Time point noted: blood from clinic visit 5 months post-surgery; TSC patient then seizure free. The sample in question was peripheral blood, obtained around 5 months after surgery. These receptors were collected from a boy less than two years old with tuberous sclerosis and intractable seizures.

The chain joins TRBV5-1 to TRBJ2-4; 12 bases map to TRBD1. The CDR3 length is 19 residues. The germline CDR1 and CDR2 sequences are SGHRS and YFSETQ. V lost 2 bases, J lost 0 bases, and 9 bases stayed unmatched. The DNA for the CDR3 is TGCGCCAGCAGCTTACGTGGGACAGGGGGCGGACTAGCCAAAAACATTCAGTACTTC. Encoded protein: CASSLRGTGGGLAKNIQYF.

CDR3 amino acids: CASSINRGSHSGNTIYF. As DNA, the CDR3 is TGTGCCAGCAGTATCAACAGGGGGTCCCACTCTGGAAACACCATATATTTT. This chain joins TRBV28 and TRBJ1-3; 8 bases line up with TRBD1. Trimming cost V 5 bases and J 0 bases; bases outside gene matches: 9. Germline loops: CDR1 MDHEN, CDR2 SYDVKM. The CDR3 covers 17 residues.

The V and J genes are TRBV5-4 and TRBJ2-1; D uncertain. With 4 bases removed from V and 10 bases from J, the gap between germline ends came to 21 bases. Per germline, CDR1 SGHNT and CDR2 YYREEE (reference sequence). The CDR3 sequence is 15 residues long. The CDR3 DNA sequence: TGTGCCAGCAGCCGCATTATGCCGGGCGTCAAAGAGCAGTTCTTC. This gives the protein CASSRIMPGVKEQFF.

The rearrangement uses TRBV3-1 (or the pseudogene TRBV3-2) and TRBJ1-2; the D is unclear. The CDR3 totals 14 residues. The V and J ends lost 1 base and 8 bases respectively, with 14 bases between them. Germline values: CDR1 LGHDT, CDR2 YNNKEL (reference sequence). CDR3 in DNA: TGTGCCAGCAGCCAAGGGGAGGCTCGAGGAGGCTACACCTTC. Translated, it gives CASSQGEARGGYTF.

The chain links TRBV28 to TRBJ2-2; 13 nucleotides agree with TRBD2. V lost 6 bases and J lost 4; bases outside the gene matches: 5. CDR3 size: 16 residues. CDR1 and CDR2 (germline): MDHEN, SYDVKM. This CDR3 reads CASRRTSGSGTGELFF. DNA of the CDR3: TGTGCCAGCAGGAGGACTAGCGGGAGTGGCACCGGGGAGCTGTTTTTT.

The J gene is TRBJ1-2, the V gene TRBV13; a weak D match, TRBD1 (5 bases). The V end lost 3 bases, the J end lost 14 bases, and 13 bases lay between the germline ends. Germline CDR1 is PRHDT and CDR2 is FYEKMQ (reference sequence). The CDR3 is 11 amino acids. The CDR3 DNA reads TGTGCCAGCAGCTTCTACCAAGCAGGGACCTTC. Translating it yields CASSFYQAGTF.

This sequence joins TRBV5-5 and TRBJ1-1; possibly TRBD1 for D (5 bases). The CDR3 sequence is 15 residues long. Germline V gives CDR1 SGHKS, CDR2 YYEKEE (reference sequence). Trimming took off 1 base at V and 0 bases at J, with 10 bases between the two ends. The CDR3 sequence: CASSLLSRVNTEAFF. The DNA for the CDR3 is TGTGCCAGCAGCTTGCTTTCCAGGGTGAACACTGAAGCTTTCTTT.

The chain joins TRBV11-3 to TRBJ1-2, with a tentative D call TRBD1 (5 bases). The V end was cut by 4 bases, the J end by 5 bases, with 23 bases between. Per the germline V gene, CDR1 is SGHNT and CDR2 is YENEEA. This CDR3 spans 17 amino acids. The CDR3 reads CASSSPRDGLPSYGYTF. Written as DNA, the CDR3 is TGTGCCAGCAGCTCCCCACGGGACGGCTTACCCAGTTATGGCTACACCTTC.

As for this clone: Germline and junction disagree at one end, which may indicate a read error. At the DNA level, this CDR3 is encoded by other sequences in the same sample as well. The J gene is TRBJ2-6, the V gene TRBV10-3; TRBD1 or TRBD2 may be the D gene (5 bases each). CDR3 size: 15 residues. Germline V gene sequence: CDR1 ENHRY, CDR2 SYGVKD. The CDR3 DNA reads as TGCGCCATCAGTGATCCCGGGGCCGGGGCCAACGTCCTGACTTTC. Protein product: CAISDPGAGANVLTF.

J is TRBJ1-6 and V is TRBV27; TRBD1 might be the D (6 bases). Trimming cost V 5 bases and J 5 bases, with 13 bases left between them. Germline-derived CDR1 and CDR2 are MNHEY and SMNVEV (reference sequence). The CDR3 runs 15 residues. The CDR3 DNA reads TGTGCCAGCAGTCAACAGGGTTTCGATAATTCACCCCTCCACTTT. Amino acid sequence: CASSQQGFDNSPLHF.

The chain joins TRBV12-3 or TRBV12-4 to TRBJ2-7; the match to TRBD2 covers 7 bases. The trim removed 6 bases at V and 1 base at J, leaving 3 bases unmatched. This CDR3 contains 13 residues. CDR3 in amino acids: CASRLAESYEQYF. CDR3 DNA sequence: TGTGCCAGCAGGCTAGCGGAGTCCTACGAGCAGTACTTC.

The chain links TRBV11-3 to TRBJ2-1; D gene unclear. Trimming cost V 8 bases and J 3 bases, with 8 bases left between them. CDR1 and CDR2 (germline): SGHNT, YENEEA. CDR3 size: 12 residues. For the CDR3, the DNA is TGTGCCAGCGGGCCTCACTACAATGAGCAGTTCTTC. This gives the protein CASGPHYNEQFF.

This chain joins TRBV18 and TRBJ2-2; 10 positions match TRBD2. The germline V gene encodes CDR1 KGHSH and CDR2 LQKENI. This CDR3 spans 17 amino acids. V lost 8 bases and J lost 0; bases outside the gene matches: 9. The CDR3 sequence: CASRWSGRAANTGELFF. The CDR3 nucleotides read TGTGCCAGCAGGTGGAGCGGGAGGGCCGCGAACACCGGGGAGCTGTTTTTT.

The rearrangement joins TRBV6-5 to TRBJ2-7; D might be TRBD1 (6 bases). The germline V gene has CDR1 MNHEY and CDR2 SVGAGI. V was shortened by 4 bases and J by 7 bases, with 23 bases between the two germline ends. The CDR3 has 16 amino acids. CDR3 loop: CASSSGTPMRIGEQYF. The CDR3 DNA is TGTGCCAGCAGTTCCGGGACACCTATGAGGATAGGAGAGCAGTACTTC.

The chain couples TRBV7-6 to TRBJ1-5; D possibly corresponds to TRBD1 (5 bases). This CDR3 comprises 15 residues. Germline V gene data show CDR1 as SGHVS and CDR2 as FNYEAQ. Trimming cost V 1 base and J 5 bases, with 12 bases left between them. The CDR3 here is CASSLDDEGYQPQHF. CDR3 coding DNA: TGTGCCAGCAGCTTAGACGACGAGGGGTATCAGCCCCAGCATTTT.

The V gene is TRBV27, the J gene TRBJ1-3; D unclear. Germline assignment: CDR1 MNHEY and CDR2 SMNVEV (reference sequence). V was pared by 5 bases and J by 2 bases, with 13 bases between. There are 15 residues in the CDR3. This CDR3 is CASSPTEKAGNTIYF. The CDR3 DNA follows: TGTGCCAGCAGTCCGACCGAGAAAGCTGGAAACACCATATATTTT.

V and J are TRBV4-1 and TRBJ1-4; D unresolved. Per the germline V gene, CDR1 is MGHRA and CDR2 is YSYEKL. The CDR3 covers 14 residues. V gave up 3 bases and J gave up 6 bases, with 11 bases separating them. CDR3 DNA: TGCGCCAGCAGCCACCCGCCCAGTTATGAAAAACTGTTTTTT. This encodes CASSHPPSYEKLFF.

The rearrangement joins TRBV29-1 to TRBJ2-5; no definite D call. The CDR3 is 12 amino acids. Trimming shortened V by 2 bases and J by 0 bases, and 4 bases separated the two germline ends. Germline lookup yields CDR1 SQVTM and CDR2 ANQGSEA. In nucleotides, the CDR3 is TGCAGCGTTGAATCCAACCAAGAGACCCAGTACTTC. Its protein product is CSVESNQETQYF.

This chain connects TRBV6-6 to TRBJ1-4; D may be TRBD1 (6 bases). Germline CDR1 and CDR2: MNHNY and SVGAGI (reference sequence). V lost 5 bases to trimming and J lost 0 bases, with 16 bases between them. The CDR3 runs 17 residues. Written as DNA, the CDR3 is TGTGCCAGCAGTCTCTGGACAGAACCTGCAACTAATGAAAAACTGTTTTTT. Translation gives CASSLWTEPATNEKLFF.

V gene TRBV5-1 combines with J gene TRBJ1-2; D is unclear. CDR3 size: 14 residues. Trimming left V 0 bases short and J 6 bases short, with 12 bases between. The germline gives CDR1 SGHRS, CDR2 YFSETQ. CDR3 DNA sequence: TGCGCCAGCAGCTTGGCTGGGTCCGGGGATGGCTACACCTTC. Translating it yields CASSLAGSGDGYTF.

This chain connects TRBV25-1 to TRBJ1-2; 7 nucleotides align to TRBD1. CDR1 and CDR2 (germline): MGHDK, SYGVNS. The CDR3 contains 17 residues. V shed 6 bases and J 2 bases; nucleotides not matched to a gene: 15. CDR3 DNA sequence: TGTGCCAGCAGCTCACCAGAGCTACAGGGGCCCAACTATGGCTACACCTTC. Protein product: CASSSPELQGPNYGYTF.

The chain has TRBV7-8 and TRBJ1-2, with 8 positions matching TRBD1. V was pared by 5 bases and J by 2 bases, with 10 bases of the junction left unmatched. CDR1 and CDR2 (germline): SGHVS, FQNEAQ. The CDR3 is made up of 16 amino acids. CDR3 protein: CASSPTAGQVNYGYTF. The CDR3 nucleotides read TGTGCCAGCAGCCCAACGGCGGGACAGGTCAACTATGGCTACACCTTC.

The chain employs TRBV9 and TRBJ2-7, with a weak D call TRBD1 (6 bases). Per germline, CDR1 SGDLS and CDR2 YYNGEE. The V end was cut by 4 bases, the J end by 6 bases, with 11 bases between. This CDR3 contains 12 residues. This chain's CDR3 is CASSRTGSEQYF. The DNA of the CDR3 is TGTGCCAGCAGCCGTACAGGGTCCGAGCAGTACTTC.

This sequence joins TRBV7-8 and TRBJ2-3; TRBD2 aligns across 9 bases. Trimming took 5 bases from V and 2 from J; bases not matched to a gene: 8. The length of the CDR3 is 16 residues. Looked up from germline, CDR1 is SGHVS and CDR2 is FQNEAQ. This CDR3 reads CASSHETSGYTDTQYF. The CDR3, as DNA: TGTGCCAGCAGCCACGAGACTAGCGGCTACACAGATACGCAGTATTTT.

The chain joins TRBV4-1 to TRBJ1-2, with 10 positions matching TRBD1. The germline CDR1 and CDR2 sequences are MGHRA and YSYEKL. CDR3 size: 16 residues. The V gene end was trimmed by 4 bases and the J gene end by 4 bases; junction bases not matched to a gene: 9. CDR3 sequence reads: CASSPETGGMGYGYTF. Written as DNA, the CDR3 is TGCGCCAGCAGCCCGGAGACAGGGGGCATGGGCTATGGCTACACCTTC.

The chain has TRBV5-6 and TRBJ2-3; D unresolved. The ends were cut back, 0 bases at V and 2 bases at J, with 7 bases in the middle. Germline lookup yields CDR1 SGHDT and CDR2 YYEEEE. The CDR3 spans 14 residues. The CDR3 region has the DNA TGTGCCAGCAGCTTGGAGCCCGTCACAGATACGCAGTATTTT. Translated, it gives CASSLEPVTDTQYF.